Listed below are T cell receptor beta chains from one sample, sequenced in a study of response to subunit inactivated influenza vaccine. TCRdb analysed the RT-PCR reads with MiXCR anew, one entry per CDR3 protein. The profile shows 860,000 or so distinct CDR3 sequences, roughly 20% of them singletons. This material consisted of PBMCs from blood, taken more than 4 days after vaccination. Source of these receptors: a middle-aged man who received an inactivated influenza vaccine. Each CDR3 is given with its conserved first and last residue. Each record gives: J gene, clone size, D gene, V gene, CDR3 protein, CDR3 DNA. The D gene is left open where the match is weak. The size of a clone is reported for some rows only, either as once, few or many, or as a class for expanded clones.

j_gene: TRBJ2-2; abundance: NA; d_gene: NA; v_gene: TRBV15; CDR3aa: CATSRRGGGTGELFF; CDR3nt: TGTGCCACCAGCAGGAGAGGTGGAGGCACCGGGGAGCTGTTTTTT
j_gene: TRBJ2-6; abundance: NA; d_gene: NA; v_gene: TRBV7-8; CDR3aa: CASSLVSYARPDGANVLTF; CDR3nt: TGTGCCAGCAGCTTAGTCTCATACGCCCGTCCTGACGGGGCCAACGTCCTGACTTTC
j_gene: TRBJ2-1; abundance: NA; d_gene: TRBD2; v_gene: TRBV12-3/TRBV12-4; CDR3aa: CASSFEGLAGGMEFF; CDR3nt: TGTGCCAGCAGTTTCGAGGGACTAGCGGGAGGCATGGAGTTCTTC
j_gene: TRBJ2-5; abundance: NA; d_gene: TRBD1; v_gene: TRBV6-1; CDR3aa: CASNPGQGPETQYF; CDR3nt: TGTGCCAGCAACCCGGGACAGGGGCCGGAGACCCAGTACTTC
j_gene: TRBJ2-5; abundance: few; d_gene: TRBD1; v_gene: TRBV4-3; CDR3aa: CASTRDRGRETQYF; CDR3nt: TGCGCCAGCACTCGAGACAGGGGGCGAGAGACCCAGTACTTC
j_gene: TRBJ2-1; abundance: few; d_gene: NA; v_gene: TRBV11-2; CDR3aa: CASSHSFAGQFF; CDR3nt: TGTGCCAGCAGCCACTCCTTTGCGGGGCAGTTCTTC
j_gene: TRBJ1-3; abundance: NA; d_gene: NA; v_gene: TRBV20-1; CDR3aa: CSAISGNTIYF; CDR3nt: TGCAGTGCTATCTCTGGAAACACCATATATTTT
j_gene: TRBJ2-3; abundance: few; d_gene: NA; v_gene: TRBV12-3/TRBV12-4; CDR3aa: CASSLRRGVRTDTQYF; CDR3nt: TGTGCCAGCAGTTTGAGGCGGGGAGTCCGCACAGATACGCAGTATTTT
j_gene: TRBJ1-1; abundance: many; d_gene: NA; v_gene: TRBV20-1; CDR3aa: CSVAGHYTEAFF; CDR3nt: TGCAGTGTAGCGGGACATTACACTGAAGCTTTCTTT
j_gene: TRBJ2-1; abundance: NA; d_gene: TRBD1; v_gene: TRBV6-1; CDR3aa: CASSEVDGTGWNEQFF; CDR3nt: TGTGCCAGCAGTGAAGTCGATGGGACAGGGTGGAATGAGCAGTTCTTC
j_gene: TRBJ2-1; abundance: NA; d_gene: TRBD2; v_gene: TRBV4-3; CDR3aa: CASSQDSWTSRVNEQFF; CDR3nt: TGCGCCAGCAGCCAAGATAGTTGGACTAGTCGCGTCAATGAGCAGTTCTTC
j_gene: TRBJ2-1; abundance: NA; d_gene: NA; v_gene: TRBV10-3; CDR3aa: CAISDGGYYNEQFF; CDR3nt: TGTGCCATCAGCGACGGGGGATACTACAATGAGCAGTTCTTC
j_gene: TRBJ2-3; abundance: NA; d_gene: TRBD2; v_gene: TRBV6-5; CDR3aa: CASSYGLAGAVGTDTQYF; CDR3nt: TGTGCCAGCAGTTATGGCCTAGCGGGAGCAGTTGGGACAGATACGCAGTATTTT
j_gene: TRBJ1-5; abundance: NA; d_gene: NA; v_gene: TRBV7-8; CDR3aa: CASSLGRAWRQPQHF; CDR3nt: TGTGCCAGCAGCTTAGGGAGGGCCTGGCGTCAGCCCCAGCATTTT
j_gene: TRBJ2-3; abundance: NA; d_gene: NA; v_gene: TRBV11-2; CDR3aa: CASSVDPGSTDTQYF; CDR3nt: TGTGCCAGCAGCGTAGACCCCGGTAGCACAGATACGCAGTATTTT
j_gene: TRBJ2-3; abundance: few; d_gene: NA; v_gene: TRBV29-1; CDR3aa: CSVTGLGTDTQYF; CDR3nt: TGCAGCGTTACAGGCCTGGGCACAGATACGCAGTATTTT
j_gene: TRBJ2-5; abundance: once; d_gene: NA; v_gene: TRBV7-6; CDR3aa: CASSPTGNSETQYF; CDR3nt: TGTGCCAGCAGCCCAACAGGGAATTCGGAGACCCAGTACTTC
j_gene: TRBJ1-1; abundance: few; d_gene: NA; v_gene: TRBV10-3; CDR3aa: CAISEVLGNTEAFF; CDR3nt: TGTGCCATCAGTGAGGTTCTAGGGAACACTGAAGCTTTCTTT
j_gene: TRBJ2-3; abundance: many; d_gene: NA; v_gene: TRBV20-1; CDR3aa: CSARGGNTDTQYF; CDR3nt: TGCAGTGCTAGGGGCGGGAACACAGATACGCAGTATTTT
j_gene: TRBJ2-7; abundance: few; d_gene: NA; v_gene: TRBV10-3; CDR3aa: CATRQGTAGAYEQYF; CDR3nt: TGTGCCACCCGCCAGGGAACCGCCGGGGCCTACGAGCAGTACTTC
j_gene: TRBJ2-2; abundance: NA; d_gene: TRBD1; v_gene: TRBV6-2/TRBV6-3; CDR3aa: CASKKTGIGELFF; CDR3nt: TGTGCCAGCAAAAAGACAGGGATCGGGGAGCTGTTTTTT
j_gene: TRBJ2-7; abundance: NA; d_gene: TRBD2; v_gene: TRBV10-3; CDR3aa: CAISRPTSGASYEQYF; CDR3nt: TGTGCCATCAGCCGCCCGACTAGCGGGGCTTCCTACGAGCAGTACTTC
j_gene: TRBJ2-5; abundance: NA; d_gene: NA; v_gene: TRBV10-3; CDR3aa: CAISGWVNQETQYF; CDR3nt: TGTGCCATCAGTGGCTGGGTGAACCAAGAGACCCAGTACTTC
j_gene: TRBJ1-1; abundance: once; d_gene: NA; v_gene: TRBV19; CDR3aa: CASTAGTENTEAFF; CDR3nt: TGTGCCAGTACCGCCGGGACGGAGAACACTGAAGCTTTCTTT
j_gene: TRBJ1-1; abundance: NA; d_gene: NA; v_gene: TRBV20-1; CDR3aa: CSASTGKVTEAFF; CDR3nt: TGCAGTGCTAGCACAGGGAAAGTCACTGAAGCTTTCTTT
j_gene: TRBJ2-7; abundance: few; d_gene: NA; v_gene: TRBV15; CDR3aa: CATSRGGGGTSSYEQYF; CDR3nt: TGTGCCACCAGCAGAGGGGGGGGCGGAACGAGCTCCTACGAGCAGTACTTC
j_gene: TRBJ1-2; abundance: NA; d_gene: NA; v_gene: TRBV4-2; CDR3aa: CASSQDTEGSGYTF; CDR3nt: TGTGCCAGCAGCCAAGATACAGAGGGTAGCGGCTACACCTTC
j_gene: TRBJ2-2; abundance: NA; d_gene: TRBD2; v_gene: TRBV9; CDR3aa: CASSVTSGSNGELFF; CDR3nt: TGTGCCAGCAGCGTAACTAGCGGGAGTAACGGGGAGCTGTTTTTT
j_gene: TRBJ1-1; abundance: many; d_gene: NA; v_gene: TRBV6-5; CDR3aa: CASSYQPDTEAFF; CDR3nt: TGTGCCAGCAGTTACCAGCCCGACACTGAAGCTTTCTTT
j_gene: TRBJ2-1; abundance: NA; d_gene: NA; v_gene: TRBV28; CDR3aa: CASSLLGKGDEQFF; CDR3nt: TGTGCCAGCAGTTTATTGGGCAAGGGGGATGAGCAGTTCTTC
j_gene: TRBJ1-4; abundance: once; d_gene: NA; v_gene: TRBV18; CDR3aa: CASSPRNEKLFF; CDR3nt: TGTGCCAGCTCACCGCGTAATGAAAAACTGTTTTTT
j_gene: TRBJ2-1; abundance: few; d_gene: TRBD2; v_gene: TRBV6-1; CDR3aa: CASRRLANYNEQFF; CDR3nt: TGTGCCAGCAGGCGACTAGCGAACTACAATGAGCAGTTCTTC
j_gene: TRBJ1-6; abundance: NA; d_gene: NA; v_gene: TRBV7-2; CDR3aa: CASSSGVNNSPLHF; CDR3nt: TGTGCCAGCAGCTCCGGGGTAAATAATTCACCCCTCCACTTT
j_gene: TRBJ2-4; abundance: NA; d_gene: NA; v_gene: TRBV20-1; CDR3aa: CSATQGNLAKNIQYF; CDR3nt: TGCAGTGCTACCCAGGGTAACCTAGCCAAAAACATTCAGTACTTC
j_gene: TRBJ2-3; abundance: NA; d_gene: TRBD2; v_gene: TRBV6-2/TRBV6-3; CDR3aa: CASSWAGETRTQYF; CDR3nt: TGTGCCAGCTCATGGGCGGGAGAGACGCGTACGCAGTATTTT
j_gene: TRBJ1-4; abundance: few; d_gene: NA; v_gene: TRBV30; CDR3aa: CAWSEGAGGGNEKLFF; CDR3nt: TGTGCCTGGAGTGAGGGTGCCGGAGGGGGTAATGAAAAACTGTTTTTT
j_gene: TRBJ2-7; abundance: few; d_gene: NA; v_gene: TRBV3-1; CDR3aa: CAQKRMGEQYF; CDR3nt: TGTGCCCAGAAAAGGATGGGCGAGCAGTACTTC
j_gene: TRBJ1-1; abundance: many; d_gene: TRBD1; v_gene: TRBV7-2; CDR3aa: CASSPRAGGTEAFF; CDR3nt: TGTGCCAGCAGCCCAAGGGCAGGGGGCACTGAAGCTTTCTTT
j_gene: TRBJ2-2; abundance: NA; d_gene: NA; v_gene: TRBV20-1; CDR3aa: CSAQGDSSTGELFF; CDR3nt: TGCAGTGCCCAGGGGGACTCCTCAACCGGGGAGCTGTTTTTT